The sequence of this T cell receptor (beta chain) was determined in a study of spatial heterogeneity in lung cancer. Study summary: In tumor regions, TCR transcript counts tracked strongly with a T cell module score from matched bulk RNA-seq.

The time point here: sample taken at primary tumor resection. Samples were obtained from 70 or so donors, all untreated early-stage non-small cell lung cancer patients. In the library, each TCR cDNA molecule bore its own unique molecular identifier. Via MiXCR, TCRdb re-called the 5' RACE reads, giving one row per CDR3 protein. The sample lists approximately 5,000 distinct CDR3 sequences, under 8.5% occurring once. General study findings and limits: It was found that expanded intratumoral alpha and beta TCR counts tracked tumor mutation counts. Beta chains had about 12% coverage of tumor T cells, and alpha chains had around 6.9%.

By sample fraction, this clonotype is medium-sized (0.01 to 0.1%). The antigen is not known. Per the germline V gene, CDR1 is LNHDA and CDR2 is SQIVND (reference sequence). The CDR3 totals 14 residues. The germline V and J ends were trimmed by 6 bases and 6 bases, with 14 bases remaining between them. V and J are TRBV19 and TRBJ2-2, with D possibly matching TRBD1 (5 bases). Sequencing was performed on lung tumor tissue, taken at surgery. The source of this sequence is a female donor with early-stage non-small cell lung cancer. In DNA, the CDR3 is TGTGCCAGTAGATCGCAGGGTGAGGCCGGGGAGCTGTTTTTT. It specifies CASRSQGEAGELFF.